A selection of T cell receptor beta chains follows, all from one sample in a study of radiation and T cells in renal cell carcinoma. This table comes from immunoSEQ multiplex PCR, and its TCRdb copy is limited to in-frame clones, with some not included. Of 18,000 or so clones in the sample, around three fifths were seen once. The material sequenced was tumor tissue, taken from a patient whose treatment was nephrectomy without radiotherapy. The receptors originated from a man aged 45-65 years with renal cell carcinoma. CDR3s include the opening cysteine and the closing phenylalanine or tryptophan. The order of the fields is J gene, V gene, CDR3 protein.

TRBJ1-2	TRBV9	CASRGGTGGNGYTF
TRBJ2-2	TRBV18	CASSRGVAGGPNTGELFF
TRBJ2-7	TRBV4-3	CASSQDLAGRREQYF
TRBJ1-1	TRBV2	CASTRASEAFF
TRBJ1-3	TRBV19	CASSLSLGFSGNTIYF
TRBJ2-7	TRBV5-4	CASSFSQTGEDEQYF
TRBJ2-1	TRBV29-1	CSVGLAGVGEQFF
TRBJ1-4	TRBV6-5	CASSRTGSREKLFF
TRBJ2-1	TRBV5-1	CASSLWVGSMGEQFF
TRBJ1-1	TRBV5-1	CASSLAHIEGTEAFF
TRBJ1-5	TRBV27	CASSFSNRQPQHF
TRBJ2-2	TRBV4-3	CASSRGLGAVTGELFF
TRBJ1-4	TRBV13	CASSYRDDEKLFF
TRBJ2-3	TRBV18	CASSNNLPDTQYF
TRBJ1-5	TRBV6-1	CASLGGNQPQHF
TRBJ2-7	TRBV28	CASSLGLSYEQYF
TRBJ2-3	TRBV5-6	CASSFTGADTQYF
TRBJ1-4	TRBV7-8	CASSFLNRGRDEKLFF
TRBJ2-3	TRBV18	CASSEIGPDTQYF
TRBJ2-2	TRBV7-6	CASSLVLASTGELFF
TRBJ1-4	TRBV29-1	CSVALSRGTGGEKLFF
TRBJ1-4	TRBV5-1	CASRGGPGGEKLFF
TRBJ2-1	TRBV28	CASSLELNEQFF
TRBJ2-7	TRBV4-3	CASSELGGTSGAYEQYF
TRBJ2-1	TRBV28	CASSSGDSKGDEQFF
TRBJ1-2	TRBV2	CASTPGGLINYGYTF
TRBJ2-3	TRBV19	CASSMRRDQSTDTQYF
TRBJ2-7	TRBV5-1	CASSPGGGSHSYEQYF
TRBJ2-1	TRBV27	CASRGLGSGYNEQFF
TRBJ2-7	TRBV9	CASSSMTGTYEQYF
TRBJ1-2	TRBV6-6	CASSPGGVANYGYTF
TRBJ1-2	TRBV6-6	CASSASGGPGYTF
TRBJ2-5	TRBV7-2	CASSLYGGGAGETQYF
TRBJ1-2	TRBV28	CASRLVSSNYGYTF
TRBJ1-2	TRBV18	CASSPYYRANHGYTF
TRBJ2-7	TRBV9	CASSVDGLAGNEQYF
TRBJ1-2	TRBV30	CAWLDAVYGYTF
TRBJ1-5	TRBV9	CASTGGNQPQHF
TRBJ2-7	TRBV5-1	CASSLGGPYEQYF
TRBJ1-2	TRBV30	CAWSLKTSLYGYTF
TRBJ2-3	TRBV7-3	CASSPLSGSISDTQYF
TRBJ2-3	TRBV30	CAWHARREGGISTDTQYF
TRBJ2-3	TRBV5-4	CASSPTHSSFTDTQYF
TRBJ1-4	TRBV4-3	CASSFQGSEKLFF
TRBJ2-7	TRBV9	CASSVDGGVNEQYF
TRBJ1-3	TRBV7-2	CASSTRTGNGNTIYF
TRBJ2-7	TRBV28	CASSGGFGLGGEQYF
TRBJ2-7	TRBV9	CASSPTGREGTNEQYF
TRBJ2-7	TRBV9	CASSLSSGRAADEQYF
TRBJ2-1	TRBV19	CASSIGGGRYSYNEQFF